This entry lists 9 T cell receptor beta chains sequenced from one sample in a study of CD8 T cells in Susac syndrome. RNA amounts of roughly 0.45 to 1 ug underwent reverse transcription with random hexamers. Via MiXCR, TCRdb re-called the immunoSEQ multiplex PCR reads, giving one row per CDR3 protein. Altogether about 120,000 distinct CDR3 sequences are present, approximately 94% being singletons, with the ten largest covering 0.095% to 0.1%. Material: CD4+ T cells from PBMCs. These receptors were collected from a human donor in good health.

CDR3 protein: CASSEVEGVEQYF. The CDR3 nucleotides read TGTGCCAGCAGTGAGGTAGAAGGGGTCGAGCAGTACTTC. This chain connects TRBV2 to TRBJ2-7; possible D gene TRBD1, 5 bases. CDR3 length: 13 amino acids. V was shortened by 3 bases and J by 6 bases, with 12 bases between the two germline ends. Looked up from germline, CDR1 is SNHLY and CDR2 is FYNNEI. Full variable domain (rest looked up from reference TRBV2 and TRBJ2-7): EPEVTQTPSHQVTQMGQEVILRCVPISNHLYFYWYRQILGQKVEFLVSFYNNEISEKSEIFDDQFSVERPDGSNFTLKIRSTKLEDSAMYFCASSEVEGVEQYFGPGTRLTVT.

The J gene is TRBJ2-1, the V gene TRBV7-2; 7 positions match TRBD1. V lost 1 base and J lost 14; bases outside the gene matches: 5. The CDR3 spans 12 residues. Looked up from germline, CDR1 is SGHTA and CDR2 is FQGNSA. CDR3 loop: CASSLVRGQKFF. The CDR3 DNA is TGTGCCAGCAGCTTAGTCAGGGGACAGAAGTTCTTC.

This rearrangement joins TRBV6-2 or TRBV6-3 to TRBJ2-1; D possibly corresponds to TRBD1 (6 bases). V lost 6 bases to trimming and J lost 7 bases, with 13 bases between them. This CDR3 has 13 residues. Per the germline V gene, CDR1 is MNHEY and CDR2 is SVGEGT. The CDR3 DNA reads TGTGCCAGCAGGGGACCCCAGGGGAATGAGCAGTTCTTC. Amino acid sequence: CASRGPQGNEQFF.

The V and J genes are TRBV2 and TRBJ2-7; 9 nucleotides line up with TRBD2. Per the germline V gene, CDR1 is SNHLY and CDR2 is FYNNEI. The V segment lost 7 bases and the J segment 5 bases; nucleotides outside the gene matches: 6. This CDR3 region has 13 residues. For the CDR3, the DNA is TGTGCCAGCAACGTAGCGGGAGCCCACGAGCAGTACTTC. Encoded protein: CASNVAGAHEQYF.

The rearrangement joins TRBV4-3 to TRBJ2-5, with 14 bases that match TRBD2. J was trimmed by 5 bases and V by 4 bases; bases with no gene match: 6. CDR1 and CDR2 from the germline V gene are LGHNA and YSLEER. The CDR3 contains 16 residues. CDR3 in amino acids: CASSPGTSGSWETQYF. The CDR3 nucleotides are TGCGCCAGCAGCCCGGGGACTAGCGGGAGCTGGGAGACCCAGTACTTC.

This clonotype was counted once. The chain couples TRBV5-6 to TRBJ1-2, with D perhaps TRBD1 (5 bases). Germline values: CDR1 SGHDT, CDR2 YYEEEE. The CDR3 contains 14 residues. V gave up 2 bases and J gave up 5 bases, with 13 bases separating them. DNA of the CDR3: TGTGCCAGCAGCTTACCGGGGCGGACTTATGGCTACACCTTC. Its protein is CASSLPGRTYGYTF.

The rearrangement joins TRBV30 to TRBJ1-2; the D is unclear. The CDR3 is 11 amino acids. V was shortened by 0 bases and J by 8 bases, with 7 bases between the two germline ends. Looked up from germline, CDR1 is GTSNPN and CDR2 is SVGIG (reference sequence). CDR3 loop: CAWSVWEGYTF. In DNA form, the CDR3 reads TGTGCCTGGAGTGTATGGGAGGGCTACACCTTC.

The V gene is TRBV27, the J gene TRBJ2-3; TRBD1 matches at 7 bases. The CDR3 runs 15 residues. Germline V gives CDR1 MNHEY, CDR2 SMNVEV (reference sequence). The ends lost 6 bases at V and 0 bases at J; junction bases unmatched: 6. The CDR3 region is CASSRRQGSTDTQYF. Written as DNA, the CDR3 is TGTGCCAGCAGCCGTCGACAGGGTAGCACAGATACGCAGTATTTT.

The sample holds a few counts of this clonotype. J is TRBJ1-5 and V is TRBV18; D possibly corresponds to TRBD1 (5 bases). V gave up 2 bases and J gave up 4 bases, with 6 bases separating them. Germline V gene data show CDR1 as KGHSH and CDR2 as LQKENI. The CDR3 sequence is 13 residues long. Here the CDR3 DNA reads TGTGCCAGCTCACCAGGGGGGAATCAGCCCCAGCATTTT. This sequence encodes CASSPGGNQPQHF.